This T cell receptor (beta chain) was sequenced in a study of blood T cells in healthy people across ages. Using a J-beta primer mix together with a sample-barcoded 5' primer, a second PCR was run for about 7 to 12 cycles. In TCRdb, the 5' RACE reads were re-called with MiXCR into one record per CDR3 protein. Among 800,000 or so distinct CDR3 sequences, 25% were seen once, and the ten largest hold under 4.5%. This clonotype has more than one count but fewer than ten. The CDR3 has 12 amino acids. Germline V gene lookup returns CDR1 SGHDT and CDR2 YYEEEE. Trimming shortened V by 2 bases and J by 11 bases, and 14 bases separated the two germline ends. Separately, the same data were catalogued under a study of T cells of mothers and their children.

The rearrangement uses TRBV5-6 and TRBJ2-7; D uncertain. This clonotype originated in a boy aged 5-17 years in good health. Sequencing used blood. DNA for the CDR3: TGTGCCAGCAGCTTCGGCCCCGACGCGAAGTACTTC. It encodes CASSFGPDAKYF.